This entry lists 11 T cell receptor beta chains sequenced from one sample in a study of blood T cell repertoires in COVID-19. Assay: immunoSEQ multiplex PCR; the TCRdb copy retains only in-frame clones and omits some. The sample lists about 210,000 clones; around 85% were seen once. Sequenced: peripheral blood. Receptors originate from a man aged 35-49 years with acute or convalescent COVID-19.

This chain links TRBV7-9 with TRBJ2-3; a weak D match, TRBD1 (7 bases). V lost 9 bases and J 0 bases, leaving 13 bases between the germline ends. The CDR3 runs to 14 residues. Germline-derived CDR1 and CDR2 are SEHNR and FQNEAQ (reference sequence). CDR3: CASARDSSTDTQYF. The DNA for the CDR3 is TGTGCCAGTGCGCGGGACAGTAGCACAGATACGCAGTATTTT.

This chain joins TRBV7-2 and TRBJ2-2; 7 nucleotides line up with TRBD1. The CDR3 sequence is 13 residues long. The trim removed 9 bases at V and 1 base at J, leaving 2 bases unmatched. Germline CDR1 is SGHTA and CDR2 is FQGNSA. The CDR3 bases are TGTGCCAGTAACAGGGGGAACACCGGGGAGCTGTTTTTT. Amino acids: CASNRGNTGELFF.

The CDR3 bases are TGTGCCAGTAGTATACTGCAGGGGGCTAGGAACACCATATATTTT. Translating gives CASSILQGARNTIYF. The chain couples TRBV19 to TRBJ1-3; 8 bases fit TRBD1. The CDR3 covers 15 residues. Germline V CDR1 and CDR2: LNHDA, SQIVND (reference sequence). The trim removed 2 bases at V and 7 bases at J, leaving 7 bases unmatched.

The CDR3 loop is CASTTGPIHVGNQPQHF. The DNA of the CDR3 is TGTGCCAGCACCACCGGTCCCATCCACGTTGGCAATCAGCCCCAGCATTTT. The chain joins TRBV5-5 to TRBJ1-5; D ambiguous. Looked up from germline, CDR1 is SGHKS and CDR2 is YYEKEE (reference sequence). The V end was cut by 6 bases, the J end by 2 bases, with 21 bases between. The CDR3 contains 17 residues.

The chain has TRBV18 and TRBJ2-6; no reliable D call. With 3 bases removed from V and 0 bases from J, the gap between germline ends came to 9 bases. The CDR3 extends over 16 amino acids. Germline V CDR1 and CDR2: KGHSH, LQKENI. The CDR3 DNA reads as TGTGCCAGCTCACCGGTTAGTCTCTCTGGGGCCAACGTCCTGACTTTC. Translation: CASSPVSLSGANVLTF.

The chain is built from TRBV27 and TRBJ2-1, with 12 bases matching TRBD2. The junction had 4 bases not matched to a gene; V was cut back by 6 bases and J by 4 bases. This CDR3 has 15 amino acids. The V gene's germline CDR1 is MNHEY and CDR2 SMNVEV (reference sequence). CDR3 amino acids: CASRGGLAGYNEQFF. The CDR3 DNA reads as TGTGCCAGCAGGGGAGGACTAGCGGGGTACAATGAGCAGTTCTTC.

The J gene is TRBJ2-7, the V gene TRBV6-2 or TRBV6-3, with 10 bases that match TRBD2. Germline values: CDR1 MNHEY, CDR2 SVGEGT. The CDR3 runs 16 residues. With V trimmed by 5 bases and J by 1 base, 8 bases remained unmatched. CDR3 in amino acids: CASSTRTSGRSYEQYF. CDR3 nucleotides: TGTGCCAGCAGTACCAGGACTAGCGGAAGGTCCTACGAGCAGTACTTC.

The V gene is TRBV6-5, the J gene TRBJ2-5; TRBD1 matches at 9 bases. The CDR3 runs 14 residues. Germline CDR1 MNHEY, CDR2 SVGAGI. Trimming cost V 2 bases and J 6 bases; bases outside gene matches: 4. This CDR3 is CASSYGTGRKTQYF. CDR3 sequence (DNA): TGTGCCAGCAGTTACGGGACAGGGCGAAAGACCCAGTACTTC.

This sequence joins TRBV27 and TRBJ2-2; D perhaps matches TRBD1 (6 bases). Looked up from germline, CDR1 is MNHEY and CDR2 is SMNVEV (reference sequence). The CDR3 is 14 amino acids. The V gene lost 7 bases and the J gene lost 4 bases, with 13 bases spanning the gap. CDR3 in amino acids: CASKSGAATGELFF. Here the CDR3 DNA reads TGTGCCAGCAAATCAGGGGCGGCCACCGGGGAGCTGTTTTTT.

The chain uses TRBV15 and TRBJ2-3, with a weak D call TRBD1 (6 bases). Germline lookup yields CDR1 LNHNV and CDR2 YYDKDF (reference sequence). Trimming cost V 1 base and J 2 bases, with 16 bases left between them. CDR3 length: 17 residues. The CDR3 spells CATSRVPRDTYTDTQYF. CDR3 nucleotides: TGTGCCACCAGCAGAGTTCCTCGGGACACCTACACAGATACGCAGTATTTT.

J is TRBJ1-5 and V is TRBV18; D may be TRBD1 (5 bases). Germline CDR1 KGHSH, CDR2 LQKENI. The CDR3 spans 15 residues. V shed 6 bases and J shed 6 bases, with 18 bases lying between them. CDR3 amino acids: CASSPLGEGGQPQHF. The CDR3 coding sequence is TGTGCCAGCTCGCCCTTAGGGGAGGGCGGTCAGCCCCAGCATTTT.